This T cell receptor beta chain was sequenced during a study of blood T cell repertoires in COVID-19. Overall study context: Some COVID-19 samples were acute and others convalescent; all came from the United States, Italy and Spain. PBMCs, B-cell-depleted T cells, or T cells provided the cDNA or gDNA that made up the material.

CDR3 length: 16 residues. V lost 5 bases to trimming and J lost 7 bases; unmatched junction nucleotides: 11. Germline values: CDR1 LNHDA, CDR2 SQIVND (reference sequence). How the authors handled the data: Estimates of nucleated cell counts were drawn from the amplification of reference gene primers. Sequencing used immunoSEQ multiplex PCR; TCRdb keeps in-frame clones, though not all of them. That table is the source of V, J and clone size, and D and trimming were worked out from the DNA. The table has around 43,000 clones, approximately 85% seen once. The rearrangement joins TRBV19 to TRBJ2-1, with TRBD2 matching 10 bases. The source material was peripheral blood. This TCR was sampled from a woman older than 75 with acute or convalescent COVID-19. The DNA for the CDR3 is TGTGCCAGTAGTCTATTATCTAGCGGGAGTGGTAATGAGCAGTTCTTC. This sequence encodes CASSLLSSGSGNEQFF.